The sequence of this T cell receptor (beta chain) was determined in a study of chemoradiotherapy in HPV16-positive cancers. Measured with immunoSEQ multiplex PCR; TCRdb has only the in-frame clones, and not every one. There are 30,000 to 35,000 clones in the sample; about nine tenths occur only once, and about 3.1% lies in the top ten. Over chemoradiotherapy, repertoires were sampled more than once. Regarding this clone: Its antigen is still unknown. At one end, the junction sequence differs from germline, possibly due to a read error.

The study's findings and limits: The functional HPV-specific definition rests on just two HPV16-positive patients. Candidate HPV-specific clones and E7-related TCR motifs grew in tumor during treatment.

The specimen comprised blood, sampled from a patient who underwent chemoradiotherapy. This TCR derives from a human donor with HPV-associated anogenital cancer.

This CDR3 reads CASSQGPGLVGEQYF. CDR3 DNA: TGCGCCAGCAGCCAAGGCCCGGGACTAGTTGGCGAGCAGTACTTC. V is TRBV7-8 and J is TRBJ2-7; 8 bases are shared with TRBD2. Germline-derived CDR1 and CDR2 are SGHVS and FQNEAQ. The CDR3 contains 15 residues. The complete variable domain, with remaining parts taken from reference TRBV7-8 and TRBJ2-7, reads GAGVSQSPRYKVAKRGQDVALRCDPISGHVSLFWYQQALGQGPEFLTYFQNEAQLDKSGLPSDRFFAERPEGSVSTLKIQRTQQEDSAVYLCASSQGPGLVGEQYFGPGTRLTVT.